This entry describes one T cell receptor (beta chain). As yet, its antigen is unknown. The data stem from a study of cytomegalovirus exposure and HLA in healthy donors. Overall study findings and caveats: Researchers reported that three CMV-associated chains were confirmed in vitro as CMV antigen-specific. 164 TCR beta chains were listed as cytomegalovirus-associated. As a later analysis showed, a missense DCLRE1C variant was linked to trimming of TCR beta V- and J-genes.

The trim removed 2 bases at V and 0 bases at J, leaving 5 bases unmatched. CDR1 SGHKS and CDR2 YYEKEE come from the germline V gene (reference sequence). This CDR3 is 15 amino acids long. Primers included in the PCR were 60 Vbeta and 13 Jbeta primers. Here immunoSEQ multiplex PCR was the method, and the copy in TCRdb shows in-frame clones only, minus some. The data contain some 100,000 clones, around 80% of them singletons. This TCR was sampled from a woman aged 18-35 years in good health and CMV-seronegative. Sequenced input: PBMCs. The V gene is TRBV5-5, the J gene TRBJ2-7, with 7 bases matching TRBD1. CDR3 in DNA: TGTGCCAGCAGCTTACAGGGGCTACTCTCCTACGAGCAGTACTTC. Translated, it gives CASSLQGLLSYEQYF.